The present T cell receptor (beta chain) was sequenced within a study of OX40 agonist ivuxolimab in advanced cancers. At the level of the study: Prior anti-PD-1, anti-PD-L1 or anti-CTLA-4 therapy was allowed; more than 30% had some.

Method: immunoSEQ multiplex PCR; TCRdb's copy keeps in-frame clones and lacks some. The sample contains tens of thousands of clones, roughly 94% of which appear only once. This clone was observed once. Per the germline V gene, CDR1 is MDHEN and CDR2 is SYDVKM. Trimming removed 5 bases from V and 6 bases from J, with 9 bases in between. The CDR3 consists of 12 residues. The sequenced sample was CD4+ or CD8+ T cells sorted from blood, obtained in a trial of the OX40 agonist ivuxolimab. The sequence was collected from an adult with an advanced solid tumor such as melanoma, head and neck, liver or kidney cancer. The chain couples TRBV28 to TRBJ2-3; D is unresolved. CDR3 nucleotides: TGTGCCAGCAGTACTGGGTGGGATACGCAGTATTTT. Protein: CASSTGWDTQYF.